One sample yielded the 23 T cell receptor beta chains listed below, sequenced in a study of blood T cell repertoires in COVID-19. The protocol was immunoSEQ multiplex PCR, while the TCRdb copy is restricted to in-frame clones and leaves out a portion. This table holds approximately 130,000 clones, roughly 87% found once. Material for sequencing was PBMCs or T cells enriched from blood (not recorded which). These receptors were collected from a man aged 25-45 years who had recovered from COVID-19.

The gene calls are TRBV11-2 and TRBJ1-5; D is unresolved. The CDR3 extends over 15 amino acids. V was trimmed by 0 bases and J by 6 bases, leaving 12 bases between them. The germline V gene has CDR1 SGHAT and CDR2 FQNNGV. This CDR3 is CASSLDPGSFQPQHF. The CDR3 coding sequence is TGTGCCAGCAGCTTAGATCCGGGGTCTTTTCAGCCCCAGCATTTT.

V and J are TRBV4-1 and TRBJ2-7; 9 nucleotides match TRBD2. CDR3 length: 15 amino acids. CDR1 MGHRA and CDR2 YSYEKL come from the germline V gene. The V gene end was trimmed by 3 bases and the J gene end by 0 bases; junction bases not matched to a gene: 3. CDR3 nucleotide sequence: TGCGCCAGCAGCCATAGCGGGAGTAGCTCCTACGAGCAGTACTTC. The encoded protein is CASSHSGSSSYEQYF.

The J gene is TRBJ2-1, the V gene TRBV5-4; 8 positions match TRBD2. CDR1 is SGHNT, CDR2 YYREEE, per germline (reference sequence). The V gene end was trimmed by 4 bases and the J gene end by 7 bases; junction bases not matched to a gene: 7. The CDR3 spans 14 residues. In DNA, the CDR3 is TGTGCCAGCAGCAAACCGGGAGGGGGTAATGAGCAGTTCTTC. Encoded protein: CASSKPGGGNEQFF.

The chain links TRBV9 to TRBJ1-1, with a possible D match to TRBD1 (6 bases). CDR3 length: 17 residues. Trimming left V 4 bases short and J 0 bases short, with 19 bases between. Germline lookup yields CDR1 SGDLS and CDR2 YYNGEE. In DNA form, the CDR3 reads TGTGCCAGCAGCCCCCGTCCCGGGACATACATGAACACTGAAGCTTTCTTT. As protein: CASSPRPGTYMNTEAFF.

The chain links TRBV5-8 to TRBJ2-1, with 9 bases that match TRBD2. After removal of 0 bases from V and 2 bases from J, the junction contained 6 bases not matched to a gene. The germline gives CDR1 SGHTS, CDR2 YDEGEE. This CDR3 has 17 residues. CDR3 region: CASSLVIGGGAYNEQFF. As DNA, the CDR3 is TGTGCCAGCAGCTTGGTAATCGGCGGGGGGGCCTACAATGAGCAGTTCTTC.

This chain uses TRBV6-5 with TRBJ1-1; no definite D call. The CDR3 extends over 14 amino acids. V was clipped by 10 bases and J by 1 base, with 16 bases between them. Germline V gene sequence: CDR1 MNHEY, CDR2 SVGAGI. The CDR3 DNA follows: TGTGCCACCTCCCTGTTCTCGGGGAACACTGAAGCTTTCTTT. The encoded protein is CATSLFSGNTEAFF.

The chain recombines TRBV10-3 with TRBJ2-2; 10 positions agree with TRBD1. V was clipped by 6 bases and J by 7 bases; unmatched bases: 5. The length of the CDR3 is 14 residues. Germline V gives CDR1 ENHRY, CDR2 SYGVKD. Here the CDR3 reads CAIRGDRGVGELFF. CDR3 DNA: TGTGCCATCAGGGGGGACAGGGGAGTCGGGGAGCTGTTTTTT.

The V gene is TRBV5-1, the J gene TRBJ1-2, with a tentative D call TRBD1 (6 bases). Germline CDR1 is SGHRS and CDR2 is YFSETQ. CDR3 size: 14 residues. Trimming took 2 bases from V and 6 from J, leaving 14 bases between them. In nucleotides, the CDR3 is TGCGCCAGCAGCTTTCAGGGGCCTCCGAATGGCTACACCTTC. Translated: CASSFQGPPNGYTF.

V usage is TRBV3-1 (or the pseudogene TRBV3-2) and J usage is TRBJ2-5; D not certain. The V and J ends lost 1 base and 3 bases respectively, with 3 bases between them. This CDR3 has 12 residues. From germline, CDR1 is LGHDT and CDR2 YNNKEL (reference sequence). CDR3 sequence reads: CASSQAKETQYF. The DNA of the CDR3 is TGTGCCAGCAGCCAAGCCAAAGAGACCCAGTACTTC.

The chain links TRBV7-2 to TRBJ1-1; D unclear. V lost 0 bases and J 6 bases, leaving 14 bases between the germline ends. CDR1 is SGHTA and CDR2 is FQGNSA in the germline V gene. The CDR3 consists of 15 residues. Here the CDR3 reads CASSLAPAPGAEAFF. CDR3 in DNA: TGTGCCAGCAGCTTAGCCCCAGCCCCGGGTGCTGAAGCTTTCTTT. The variable domain in full, completed from reference TRBV7-2 and TRBJ1-1, reads GAGVSQSPSNKVTEKGKDVELRCDPISGHTALYWYRQSLGQGLEFLIYFQGNSAPDKSGLPSDRFSAERTGGSVSTLTIQRTQQEDSAVYLCASSLAPAPGAEAFFGQGTRLTVV.

About this clone itself: Other DNA sequences within the sample encode an identical CDR3. This chain links TRBV11-2 with TRBJ2-7; TRBD2 aligns across 7 bases. Germline CDR1 is SGHAT and CDR2 is FQNNGV. The CDR3 contains 14 residues. Germline trimming cut 1 base from V and 0 bases from J; bases unmatched to any gene: 0. The CDR3 reads CASSLGGSSYEQYF. The CDR3 DNA reads TGTGCCAGCAGCTTAGGCGGGAGCTCCTACGAGCAGTACTTC. The full variable domain, its missing parts supplied by reference TRBV11-2 and TRBJ2-7, is EAGVAQSPRYKIIEKRQSVAFWCNPISGHATLYWYQQILGQGPKLLIQFQNNGVVDDSQLPKDRFSAERLKGVDSTLKIQPAKLEDSAVYLCASSLGGSSYEQYFGPGTRLTVT.

The V and J genes are TRBV7-9 and TRBJ1-2; 7 nucleotides agree with TRBD1. The V segment lost 5 bases and the J segment 6 bases; nucleotides outside the gene matches: 18. The CDR3 runs 17 residues. The germline V gene has CDR1 SEHNR and CDR2 FQNEAQ (reference sequence). CDR3 residues: CASSPWDSVKVRDGYTF. The CDR3 DNA is TGTGCCAGCAGCCCCTGGGACAGCGTAAAGGTACGGGATGGCTACACCTTC.

The V call is TRBV30, the J call TRBJ1-1; D is ambiguous. Per the germline V gene, CDR1 is GTSNPN and CDR2 is SVGIG (reference sequence). V lost 3 bases, J lost 1 base, and 3 bases lay in between. This CDR3 has 11 residues. The CDR3 region has the DNA TGTGCCTGGAGCTGGAACACTGAAGCTTTCTTT. It is translated as CAWSWNTEAFF.

The V and J genes are TRBV12-5 and TRBJ2-1; 9 bases fit TRBD2. CDR1 is LGHNT and CDR2 is FRNRAP in the germline V gene. There are 15 residues in the CDR3. The J segment lost 10 bases and the V segment lost 2 bases, leaving 9 bases of the junction unmatched. CDR3 DNA sequence: TGTGCTAGTGGTTTGCAGGCGCGGGAGGGTGGCGAGCAGTTCTTC. This encodes CASGLQAREGGEQFF.

This rearrangement joins TRBV27 to TRBJ1-2; TRBD1 might be the D (5 bases). The CDR3 totals 14 residues. Germline CDR1 and CDR2: MNHEY and SMNVEV (reference sequence). Trimming took off 3 bases at V and 0 bases at J, with 8 bases between the two ends. In DNA form, the CDR3 reads TGTGCCAGCAGTTTTGGGGGGGCTAACTATGGCTACACCTTC. Its protein product is CASSFGGANYGYTF.

This sequence joins TRBV29-1 and TRBJ2-1, with a tentative D call TRBD1 (5 bases). Germline CDR1 SQVTM, CDR2 ANQGSEA. Trimming removed 1 base at V and 3 bases at J, with 10 bases between. This CDR3 has 14 residues. DNA for the CDR3: TGCAGCGTTGAAGGGGATCAGGGCTACAATGAGCAGTTCTTC. It codes for CSVEGDQGYNEQFF.

The rearrangement uses TRBV5-6 and TRBJ2-1, with D perhaps matching TRBD2 (5 bases). Trimming stripped 2 bases from V and 7 bases from J, with 16 bases between. This CDR3 has 15 amino acids. CDR1 is SGHDT and CDR2 is YYEEEE in the germline V gene. The CDR3 spells CASSFVRRTGNEQFF. As DNA, the CDR3 is TGTGCCAGCAGCTTCGTGAGGAGGACGGGGAATGAGCAGTTCTTC.

This chain links TRBV5-1 with TRBJ2-1, with D possibly matching TRBD2 (5 bases). V was shortened by 3 bases and J by 5 bases, with 18 bases between the two germline ends. The CDR3 consists of 16 residues. CDR1 and CDR2 from the germline V gene are SGHRS and YFSETQ. Here the CDR3 reads CASSSRPGIVDNEQFF. In nucleotides, the CDR3 is TGCGCCAGCAGCTCAAGGCCGGGGATAGTGGACAATGAGCAGTTCTTC.

In this sample, this clone turned up once. The chain couples TRBV2 to TRBJ1-3; 8 nucleotides match TRBD1. CDR3 length equals 13 residues. J lost 8 bases, V lost 7 bases, and 7 bases had no gene match. The V gene's germline CDR1 is SNHLY and CDR2 FYNNEI. Written as DNA, the CDR3 is TGTGCCAGCACGGCCAACAGGGGGGACACCATATATTTT. It yields the protein CASTANRGDTIYF.

The rearrangement links TRBV9 to TRBJ2-5; perhaps TRBD2 as D (6 bases). Germline-derived CDR1 and CDR2 are SGDLS and YYNGEE. The CDR3 extends over 14 amino acids. V was clipped by 4 bases and J by 0 bases, with 10 bases between them. The DNA for the CDR3 is TGTGCCAGCAGCTCCGGGGGATACCAAGAGACCCAGTACTTC. It translates to CASSSGGYQETQYF.

The gene calls are TRBV6-5 and TRBJ1-1; 7 nucleotides line up with TRBD1. After removal of 0 bases from V and 4 bases from J, the junction contained 5 bases not matched to a gene. The germline gives CDR1 MNHEY, CDR2 SVGAGI. This CDR3 is built from 15 residues. The CDR3 nucleotides are TGTGCCAGCAGTTACTCTTGGACAGGTCGCACTGAAGCTTTCTTT. This codes for CASSYSWTGRTEAFF.

The chain employs TRBV28 and TRBJ2-5, with D unresolved. Trimming left V 9 bases short and J 4 bases short, with 18 bases between. The CDR3 spans 14 residues. Germline V gene data show CDR1 as MDHEN and CDR2 as SYDVKM. CDR3 region: CASCEDTLTETQYF. Here the CDR3 DNA reads TGTGCCAGTTGCGAAGACACACTGACAGAGACCCAGTACTTC.

The rearrangement links TRBV7-6 to TRBJ1-5, with no clear D. This CDR3 spans 16 amino acids. V lost 0 bases and J lost 0, with 9 bases in between. Germline V gene sequence: CDR1 SGHVS, CDR2 FNYEAQ. CDR3: CASSLASGTSNQPQHF. In DNA form, the CDR3 reads TGTGCCAGCAGCTTAGCCTCCGGTACTAGCAATCAGCCCCAGCATTTT.